This entry concerns a single T cell receptor (beta chain). Deletions cut 0 bases from V and 0 bases from J, with 7 bases between. Germline V CDR1 and CDR2: SGHRS, YFSETQ. This CDR3 is 15 amino acids long. The data derive from a study of OX40 agonist ivuxolimab in advanced cancers. The repertoire was sequenced with immunoSEQ multiplex PCR; TCRdb's copy has only in-frame clones and lacks some. The table lists 70,000 or so clones, 85% of them singletons. The rearrangement joins TRBV5-1 to TRBJ2-1; D tentatively fits TRBD1 or TRBD2 (5 bases each). The sequence derives from an adult with an advanced solid tumor such as melanoma, head and neck, liver or kidney cancer. This specimen consisted of CD4+ or CD8+ T cells sorted from blood, obtained in a trial of the OX40 agonist ivuxolimab. The DNA of the CDR3 is TGCGCCAGCAGCTTGGGGGGGAGCTCCTACAATGAGCAGTTCTTC. Encoded protein: CASSLGGSSYNEQFF.